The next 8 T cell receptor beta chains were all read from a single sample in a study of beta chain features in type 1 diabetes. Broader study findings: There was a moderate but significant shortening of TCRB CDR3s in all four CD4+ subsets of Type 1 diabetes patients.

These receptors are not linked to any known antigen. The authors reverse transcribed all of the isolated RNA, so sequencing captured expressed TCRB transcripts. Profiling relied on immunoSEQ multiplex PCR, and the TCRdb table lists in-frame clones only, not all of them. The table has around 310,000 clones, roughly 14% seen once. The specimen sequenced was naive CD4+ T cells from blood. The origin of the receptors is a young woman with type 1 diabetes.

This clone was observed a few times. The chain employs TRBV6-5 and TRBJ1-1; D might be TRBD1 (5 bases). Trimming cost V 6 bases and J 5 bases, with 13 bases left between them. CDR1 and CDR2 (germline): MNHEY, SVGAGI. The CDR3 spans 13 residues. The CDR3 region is CASRGPGETEAFF. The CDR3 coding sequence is TGTGCCAGCAGAGGCCCGGGGGAGACTGAAGCTTTCTTT.

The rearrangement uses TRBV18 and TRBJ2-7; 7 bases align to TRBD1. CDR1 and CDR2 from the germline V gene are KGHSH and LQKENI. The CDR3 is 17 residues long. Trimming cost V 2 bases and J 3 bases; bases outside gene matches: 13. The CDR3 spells CASSPRGQAINLYEQYF. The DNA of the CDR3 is TGTGCCAGCTCACCAAGGGGGCAGGCCATAAATCTCTACGAGCAGTACTTC.

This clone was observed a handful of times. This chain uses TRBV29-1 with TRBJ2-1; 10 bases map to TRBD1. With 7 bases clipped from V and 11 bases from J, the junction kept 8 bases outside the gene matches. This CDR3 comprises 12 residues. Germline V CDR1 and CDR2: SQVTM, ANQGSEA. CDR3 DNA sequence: TGCAGCGCTATAGACAGGGGGCGCCAGCAGTTCTTC. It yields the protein CSAIDRGRQQFF.

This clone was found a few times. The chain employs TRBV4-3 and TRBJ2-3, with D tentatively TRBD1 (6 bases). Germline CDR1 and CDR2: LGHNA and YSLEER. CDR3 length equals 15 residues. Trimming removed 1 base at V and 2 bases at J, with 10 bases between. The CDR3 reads CASSQGTEVTDTQYF. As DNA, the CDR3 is TGCGCCAGCAGCCAAGGGACAGAAGTCACAGATACGCAGTATTTT.

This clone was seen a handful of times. For the CDR3, the DNA is TGTGCCAGCAGCCTGGGAGGGCAGAACTATGGCTACACCTTC. Protein sequence: CASSLGGQNYGYTF. The chain links TRBV11-2 to TRBJ1-2; D unresolved. Germline CDR1 and CDR2: SGHAT and FQNNGV. This CDR3 has 14 residues. V lost 5 bases to trimming and J lost 2 bases, with 12 bases between them.

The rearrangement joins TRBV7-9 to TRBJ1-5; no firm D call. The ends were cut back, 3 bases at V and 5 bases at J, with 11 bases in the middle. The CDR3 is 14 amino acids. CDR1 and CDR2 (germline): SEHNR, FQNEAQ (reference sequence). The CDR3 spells CASSFWGADQPQHF. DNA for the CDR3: TGTGCCAGCAGCTTTTGGGGAGCGGATCAGCCCCAGCATTTT.

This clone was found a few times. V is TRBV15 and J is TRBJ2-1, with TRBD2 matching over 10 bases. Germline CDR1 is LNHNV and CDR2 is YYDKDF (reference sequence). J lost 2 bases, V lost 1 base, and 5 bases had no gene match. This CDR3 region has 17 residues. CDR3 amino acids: CATSRAGSGRTYNEQFF. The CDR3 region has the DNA TGTGCCACCAGCAGAGCCGGTAGCGGGAGGACCTACAATGAGCAGTTCTTC.

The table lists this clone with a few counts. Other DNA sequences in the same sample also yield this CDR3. This CDR3 is CAWSVSAEAFF. The CDR3 nucleotides read TGTGCCTGGAGTGTATCAGCTGAAGCTTTCTTT. The V call is TRBV30, the J call TRBJ1-1; unclear D gene. Trimming took off 0 bases at V and 6 bases at J, with 5 bases between the two ends. CDR3 length equals 11 residues. CDR1 and CDR2 from the germline V gene are GTSNPN and SVGIG (reference sequence).